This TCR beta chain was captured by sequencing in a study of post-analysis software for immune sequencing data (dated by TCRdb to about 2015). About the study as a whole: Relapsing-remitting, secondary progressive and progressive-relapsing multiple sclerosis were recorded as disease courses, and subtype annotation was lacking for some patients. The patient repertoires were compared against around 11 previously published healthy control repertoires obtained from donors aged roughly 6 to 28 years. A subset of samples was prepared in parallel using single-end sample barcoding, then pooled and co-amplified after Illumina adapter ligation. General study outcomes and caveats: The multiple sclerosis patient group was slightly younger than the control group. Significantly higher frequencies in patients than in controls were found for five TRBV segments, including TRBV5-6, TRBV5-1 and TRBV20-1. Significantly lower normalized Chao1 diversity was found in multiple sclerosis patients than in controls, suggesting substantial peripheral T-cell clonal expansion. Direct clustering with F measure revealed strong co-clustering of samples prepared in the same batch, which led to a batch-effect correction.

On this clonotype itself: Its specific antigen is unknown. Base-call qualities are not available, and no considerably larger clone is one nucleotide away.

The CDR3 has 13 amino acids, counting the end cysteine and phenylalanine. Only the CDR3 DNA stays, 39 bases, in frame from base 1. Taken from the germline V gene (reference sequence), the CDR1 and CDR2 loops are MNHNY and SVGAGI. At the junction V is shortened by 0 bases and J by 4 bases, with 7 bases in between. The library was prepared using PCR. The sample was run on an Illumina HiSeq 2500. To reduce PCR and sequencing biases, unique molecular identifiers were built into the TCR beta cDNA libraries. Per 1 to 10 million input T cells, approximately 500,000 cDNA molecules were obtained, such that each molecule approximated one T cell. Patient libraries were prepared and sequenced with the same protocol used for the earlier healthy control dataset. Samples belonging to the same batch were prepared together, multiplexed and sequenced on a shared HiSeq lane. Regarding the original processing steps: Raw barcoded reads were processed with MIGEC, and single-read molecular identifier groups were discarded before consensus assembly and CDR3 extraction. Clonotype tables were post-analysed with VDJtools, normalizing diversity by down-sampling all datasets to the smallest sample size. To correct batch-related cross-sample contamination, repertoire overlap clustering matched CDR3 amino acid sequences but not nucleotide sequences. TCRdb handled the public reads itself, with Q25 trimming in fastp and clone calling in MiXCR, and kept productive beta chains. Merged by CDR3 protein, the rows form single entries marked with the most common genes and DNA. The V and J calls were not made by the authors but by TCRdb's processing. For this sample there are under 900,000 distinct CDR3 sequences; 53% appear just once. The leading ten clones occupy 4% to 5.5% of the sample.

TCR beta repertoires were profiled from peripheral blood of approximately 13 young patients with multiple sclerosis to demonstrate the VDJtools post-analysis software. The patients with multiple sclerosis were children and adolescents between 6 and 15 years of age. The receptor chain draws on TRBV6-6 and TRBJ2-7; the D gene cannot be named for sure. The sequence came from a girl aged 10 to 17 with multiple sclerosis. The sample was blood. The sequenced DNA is TGTGCCAGCAGTTACTCTCTCGGATACGAGCAGTACTTC. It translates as CASSYSLGYEQYF.